Sequencing of this T cell receptor beta chain was carried out in a study of T cell responses to AZD1222 COVID-19 vaccine (dated by TCRdb to the early 2020s). Context from the whole study: AZD1222 recipients whose second dose came at about 4 weeks and those whose second dose came at about 12 weeks were combined into one group, since spike-specific TCR depth and breadth did not differ between the two schedules. A total of more than 230 trial participants underwent TCR sequencing, of whom 207 had received two doses of AZD1222 and some 25 had received two doses of the MenACWY control vaccine. Trial participants were enrolled by age into 18-55, 56-69 and 70-plus year subgroups, with around 150, 28 and 57 TCR-sequenced participants respectively.

Notes on this clone: Its target antigen remains unknown. No base quality information exists; no much larger clone differs at one position.

The research as a whole found: In the small 56-69-year group, the increase in depth fell short of significance, most likely because of low power. Reportedly, almost half of the unique spike-specific TCRs recognized epitopes lying outside the regions that are mutated in the B.1.351 and B.1.1.7 variants. Spike-specific TCR breadth and depth rose significantly after two AZD1222 doses compared with day 0 and with MenACWY recipients. Participants were mostly white British, with more females than males. The authors suggested clonal diversity may have been underestimated. No day 14 peak-response samples were available, so repertoires were characterized only after the peak T cell response. Vaccine-associated CD4 TCRs spanned the whole spike protein, with dominant responses in regions 160-218 and 743-854. Conclusions about previously exposed vaccinees were limited because only six AZD1222 recipients were SARS-CoV-2 seropositive at baseline.

From a lookup of the germline V gene, CDR1 and CDR2 are KGHSH and LQKENI. The V end loses 2 bases and the J end loses 6 bases, and a stretch of 20 bases separates them. The CDR3 starts with the cysteine, ends with the phenylalanine, and has 16 residues. The only DNA kept is the CDR3, 48 bases in frame from the first base. The CDR3 regions of human TCRbeta chains were analyzed by immunosequencing. As for the original processing: Repertoire TCRs were checked for matches against a reference library of SARS-CoV-2-specific TCRs that had been generated using the MIRA antigen-specificity platform. Breadth was defined as the fraction of unique TCRs that were SARS-CoV-2-associated, and depth was defined as the fraction of total T cells that were SARS-CoV-2-associated. Using the MIRA data, each spike-specific TCR was mapped to the spike region that the TCR reacts to and placed in a CD4 or CD8 class. Log10-transformed breadth and depth values were compared by one-way ANOVA with Sidak's multiple comparisons tests. The table comes from immuneACCESS by way of TCRdb, which keeps in-frame sequences with V and J called. Part of the clones is missing from these tables; in studies checked, under half for an unresolved V gene and the rest for unknown reasons. The V and J calls and clone size were taken over from that table, and D and trimming were inferred from the DNA. This sample holds about 30,000 clones; 70% to 90% were observed only once. Around 6.6% of the sample rests with the top ten.

What the time point label conveys for this sample: baseline before first vaccination. The vaccinee samples were drawn from two UK trials, COV001 and COV002, one of which was a single-blind randomized controlled phase 2/3 trial testing AZD1222 (ChAdOx1 nCoV-19) in healthy adults. Trial participant PBMC samples were collected at day 0 and day 28 after the second dose for TCRbeta chain sequencing. The chain couples TRBV18 to TRBJ2-7; the D region possibly corresponds to TRBD1 (6 bases align). The sequences come from peripheral blood, collected on day 0 of AZD1222 vaccination. The clonotype was recovered from an adult in good health. The encoded CDR3 is CASSPTRTIEGGEQYF. The nucleotides read TGTGCCAGCTCACCAACGCGGACCATCGAAGGGGGCGAGCAGTACTTC. The variable domain in full, with residues beyond the CDR3 obtained from the reference TRBV18 and TRBJ2-7 genes, is NAGVMQNPRHLVRRRGQEARLRCSPMKGHSHVYWYRQLPEEGLKFMVYLQKENIIDESGMPKERFSAEFPKEGPSILRIQQVVRGDSAAYFCASSPTRTIEGGEQYFGPGTRLTVT.